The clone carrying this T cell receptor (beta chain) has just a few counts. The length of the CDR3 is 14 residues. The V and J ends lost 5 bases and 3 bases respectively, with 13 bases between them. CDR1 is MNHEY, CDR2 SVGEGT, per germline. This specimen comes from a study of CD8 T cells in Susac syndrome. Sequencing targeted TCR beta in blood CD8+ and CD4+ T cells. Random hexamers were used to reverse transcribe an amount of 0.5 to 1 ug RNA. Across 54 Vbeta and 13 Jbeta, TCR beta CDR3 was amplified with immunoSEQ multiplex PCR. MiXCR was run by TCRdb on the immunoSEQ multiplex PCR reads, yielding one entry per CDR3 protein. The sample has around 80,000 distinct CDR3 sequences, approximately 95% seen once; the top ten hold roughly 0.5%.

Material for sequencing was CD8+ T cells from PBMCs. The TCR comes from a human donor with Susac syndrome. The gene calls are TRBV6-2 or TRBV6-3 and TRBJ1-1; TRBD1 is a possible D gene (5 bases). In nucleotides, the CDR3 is TGTGCCAGCAGTGTAGGGGAGTCTTACACTGAAGCTTTCTTT. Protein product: CASSVGESYTEAFF.